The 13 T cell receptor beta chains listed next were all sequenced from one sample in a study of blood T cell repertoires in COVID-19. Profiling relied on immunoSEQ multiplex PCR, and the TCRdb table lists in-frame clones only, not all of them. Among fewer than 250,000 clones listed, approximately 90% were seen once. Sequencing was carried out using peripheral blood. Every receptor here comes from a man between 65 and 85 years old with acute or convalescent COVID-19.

CDR3: CSVDADYTRFF. CDR3 sequence (DNA): TGCAGCGTTGATGCGGACTACACAAGGTTTTTT. This chain uses TRBV29-1 with TRBJ1-4; D gene unclear. Germline V gene data show CDR1 as SQVTM and CDR2 as ANQGSEA. The CDR3 extends over 11 amino acids. V was shortened by 3 bases and J by 16 bases, with 15 bases between the two germline ends. The full variable domain, in which reference TRBV29-1 and TRBJ1-4 provide the parts outside the CDR3, is SAVISQKPSRDICQRGTSLTIQCQVDSQVTMMFWYRQQPGQSLTLIATANQGSEATYESGFVIDKFPISRPNLTFSTLTVSNMSPEDSSIYLCSVDADYTRFFGSGTQLSVL.

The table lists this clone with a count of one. Here the CDR3 DNA reads TGTGCCAGCTCACCTTCCGCGTACAATCAGCCCCAGCATTTT. This codes for CASSPSAYNQPQHF. This chain joins TRBV18 and TRBJ1-5; D is uncertain. V lost 3 bases and J lost 3, with 9 bases in between. Germline V lookup: CDR1 KGHSH, CDR2 LQKENI. The CDR3 is 14 residues long.

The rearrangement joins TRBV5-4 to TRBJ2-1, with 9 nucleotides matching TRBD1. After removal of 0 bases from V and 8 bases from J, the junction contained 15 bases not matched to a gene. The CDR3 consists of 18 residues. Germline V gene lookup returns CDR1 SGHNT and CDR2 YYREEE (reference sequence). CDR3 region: CASSLEVFGTGSMDEQFF. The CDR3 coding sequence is TGTGCCAGCAGCTTGGAGGTTTTCGGGACAGGGAGTATGGATGAGCAGTTCTTC. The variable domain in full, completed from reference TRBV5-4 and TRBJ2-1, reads ETGVTQSPTHLIKTRGQQVTLRCSSQSGHNTVSWYQQALGQGPQFIFQYYREEENGRGNFPPRFSGLQFPNYSSELNVNALELDDSALYLCASSLEVFGTGSMDEQFFGPGTRLTVL.

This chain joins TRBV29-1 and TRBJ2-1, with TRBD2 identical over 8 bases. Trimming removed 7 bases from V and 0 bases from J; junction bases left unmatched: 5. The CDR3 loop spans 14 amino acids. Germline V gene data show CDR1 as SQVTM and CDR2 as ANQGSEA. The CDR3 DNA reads TGCAGCGGACGACTAGCGAGCTCCTACAATGAGCAGTTCTTC. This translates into CSGRLASSYNEQFF.

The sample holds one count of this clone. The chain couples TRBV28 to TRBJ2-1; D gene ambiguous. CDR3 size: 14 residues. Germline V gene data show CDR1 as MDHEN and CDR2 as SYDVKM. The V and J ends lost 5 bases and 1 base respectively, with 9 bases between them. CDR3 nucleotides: TGTGCCAGCAGTAAATACAGTTCCTACAATGAGCAGTTCTTC. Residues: CASSKYSSYNEQFF.

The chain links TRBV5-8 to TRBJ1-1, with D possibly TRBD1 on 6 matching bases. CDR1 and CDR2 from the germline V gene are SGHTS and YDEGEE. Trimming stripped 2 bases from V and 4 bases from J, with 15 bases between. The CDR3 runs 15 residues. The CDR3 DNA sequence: TGTGCCAGCAGCTTACCTACAGGGTACGGCACTGAAGCTTTCTTT. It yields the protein CASSLPTGYGTEAFF.

This CDR3 reads CASSLNTQGASGNTIYF. For the CDR3, the DNA is TGCGCCAGCAGCCTCAATACACAGGGGGCTTCTGGAAACACCATATATTTT. This chain joins TRBV5-1 and TRBJ1-3; TRBD1 agrees at 9 bases. Germline V gene sequence: CDR1 SGHRS, CDR2 YFSETQ. This CDR3 has 17 residues. The ends lost 4 bases at V and 1 base at J; junction bases unmatched: 9.

CDR3 residues: CASSPYNSLAADLGAHEQYF. DNA for the CDR3: TGTGCCAGCAGTCCTTATAACAGCCTAGCGGCGGACCTCGGGGCCCACGAGCAGTACTTC. The chain carries TRBV6-6 and TRBJ2-7; 7 bases line up with TRBD2. V shed 5 bases, J shed 5 bases, and the junction held 27 bases outside the gene matches. This CDR3 is 20 amino acids long. Per the germline V gene, CDR1 is MNHNY and CDR2 is SVGAGI (reference sequence).

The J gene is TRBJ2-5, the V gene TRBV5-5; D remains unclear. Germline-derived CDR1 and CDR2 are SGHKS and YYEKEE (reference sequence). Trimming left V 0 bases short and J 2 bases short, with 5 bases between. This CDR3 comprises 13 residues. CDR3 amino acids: CASSLALQETQYF. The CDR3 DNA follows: TGTGCCAGCAGCTTGGCACTACAAGAGACCCAGTACTTC. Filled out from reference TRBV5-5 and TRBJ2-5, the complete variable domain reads DAGVTQSPTHLIKTRGQQVTLRCSPISGHKSVSWYQQVLGQGPQFIFQYYEKEERGRGNFPDRFSARQFPNYSSELNVNALLLGDSALYLCASSLALQETQYFGPGTRLLVL.

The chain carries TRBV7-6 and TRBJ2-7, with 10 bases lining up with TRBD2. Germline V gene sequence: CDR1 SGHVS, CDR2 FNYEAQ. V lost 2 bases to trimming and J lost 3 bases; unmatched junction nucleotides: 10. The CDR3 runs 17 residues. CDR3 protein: CASSLSPPSGSDYEQYF. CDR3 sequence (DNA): TGTGCCAGCAGCTTAAGTCCCCCTAGCGGGAGTGACTACGAGCAGTACTTC.

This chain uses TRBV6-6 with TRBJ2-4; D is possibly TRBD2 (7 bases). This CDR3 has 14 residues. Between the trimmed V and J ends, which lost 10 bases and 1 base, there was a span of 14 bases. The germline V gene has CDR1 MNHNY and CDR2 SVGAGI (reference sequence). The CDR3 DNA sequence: TGTGCCACCCGTCGGGGGGCGGCCAAAAACATTCAGTACTTC. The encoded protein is CATRRGAAKNIQYF.

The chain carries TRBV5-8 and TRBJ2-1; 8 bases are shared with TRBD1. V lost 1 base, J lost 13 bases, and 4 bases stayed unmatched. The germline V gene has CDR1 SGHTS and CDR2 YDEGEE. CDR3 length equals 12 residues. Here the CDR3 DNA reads TGTGCCAGCAGCTTGCCCCCAGGGGGCCAGTTCTTC. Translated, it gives CASSLPPGGQFF.

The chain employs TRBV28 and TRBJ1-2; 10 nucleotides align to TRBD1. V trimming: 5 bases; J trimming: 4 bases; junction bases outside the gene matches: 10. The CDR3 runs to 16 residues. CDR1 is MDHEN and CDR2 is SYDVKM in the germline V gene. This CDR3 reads CASSPKWGQGSYGYTF. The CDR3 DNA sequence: TGTGCCAGCAGTCCGAAATGGGGACAGGGGTCCTATGGCTACACCTTC.